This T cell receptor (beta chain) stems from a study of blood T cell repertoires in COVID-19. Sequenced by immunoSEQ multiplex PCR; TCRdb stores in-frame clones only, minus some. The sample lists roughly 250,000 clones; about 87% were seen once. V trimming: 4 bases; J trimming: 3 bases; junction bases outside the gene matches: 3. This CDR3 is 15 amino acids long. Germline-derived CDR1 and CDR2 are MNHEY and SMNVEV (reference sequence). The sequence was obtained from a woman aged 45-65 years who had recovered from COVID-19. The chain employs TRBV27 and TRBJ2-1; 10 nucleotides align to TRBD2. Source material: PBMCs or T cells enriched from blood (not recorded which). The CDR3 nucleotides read TGTGCCAGCAGTTCTAGCGGGAGAATCTACAATGAGCAGTTCTTC. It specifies CASSSSGRIYNEQFF.